These 25 T cell receptor beta chains share one sample of origin, sequenced in a study of shared clonotypes between healthy human individuals. CD45RO-negative cells were positively selected for CCR7, leaving out terminally differentiated effector memory CD45RA+ cells. Profiled with immunoSEQ multiplex PCR; TCRdb holds only in-frame clones, not every one. The table includes 800,000 or so clones, about 96% detected once. The sample was naive CD8+ T cells sorted from blood. The receptors originated from a man aged 25 to 40 in good health.

The chain links TRBV6-5 to TRBJ2-7; the D call may be TRBD1 or TRBD2 (6 bases each). Trimming stripped 2 bases from V and 2 bases from J, with 13 bases between. The CDR3 has 15 residues. Looked up from germline, CDR1 is MNHEY and CDR2 is SVGAGI. Here the CDR3 DNA reads TGTGCCAGCAGTTACGATAACGGGGGCCCCTACGAGCAGTACTTC. Encoded protein: CASSYDNGGPYEQYF.

In this sample, this clone turned up once. The rearrangement uses TRBV6-1 and TRBJ2-7; D possibly corresponds to TRBD2 (6 bases). This CDR3 contains 11 residues. V shed 8 bases and J shed 3 bases, with 8 bases lying between them. Germline values: CDR1 MNHNS, CDR2 SASEGT. This CDR3 reads CASRLVYEQYF. The CDR3 DNA reads as TGTGCCAGCCGACTAGTCTACGAGCAGTACTTC.

The rearrangement uses TRBV29-1 and TRBJ2-1; D possibly matches TRBD1 or TRBD2 (5 bases each). Deletions cut 4 bases from V and 5 bases from J, with 15 bases between. The CDR3 spans 14 residues. CDR1 and CDR2 from the germline V gene are SQVTM and ANQGSEA. This chain's CDR3 is CSVGGRGRNNEQFF. The CDR3, as DNA: TGCAGCGTTGGGGGCCGGGGCCGTAACAATGAGCAGTTCTTC.

A note on this clone: A read error may account for a junction end that differs from germline. This chain uses TRBV29-1 with TRBJ1-1, with D unclear. Germline CDR1 is SQVTM and CDR2 is ANQGSEA. The CDR3 loop spans 16 amino acids. CDR3 sequence reads: CSVEGFAQDRNTEAFF. The CDR3 nucleotides are TGCAGCGTAGAAGGGTTCGCCCAAGACCGGAACACTGAAGCTTTCTTT.

The rearrangement uses TRBV7-9 and TRBJ1-5; 7 nucleotides agree with TRBD1. The CDR3 is 15 residues long. J gave up 5 bases and V 5 bases, and 9 bases lay outside the gene matches. Looked up from germline, CDR1 is SEHNR and CDR2 is FQNEAQ (reference sequence). Here the CDR3 reads CASSDSGTDHQPQHF. For the CDR3, the DNA is TGTGCCAGCAGCGACTCCGGGACAGATCATCAGCCCCAGCATTTT.

This rearrangement joins TRBV30 to TRBJ2-7; D is possibly TRBD1 or TRBD2 (5 bases each). Trimming removed 1 base at V and 7 bases at J, with 11 bases between. The CDR3 runs to 12 residues. Germline values: CDR1 GTSNPN, CDR2 SVGIG (reference sequence). The CDR3 bases are TGTGCCTGGAGTGCAGGGAGTTCAGAGCAGTACTTC. Translated: CAWSAGSSEQYF.

The V call is TRBV9, the J call TRBJ2-1; TRBD2 matches at 16 bases. The V and J ends lost 0 bases and 9 bases, in that order; junction bases with no gene match: 3. Germline V gene sequence: CDR1 SGDLS, CDR2 YYNGEE. The CDR3 has 16 amino acids. The DNA for the CDR3 is TGTGCCAGCAGCGTAGAGGGACTAGCGGGAGGGGGTGAGCAGTTCTTC. This codes for CASSVEGLAGGGEQFF.

This rearrangement joins TRBV6-5 to TRBJ2-2, with D maybe TRBD2 (5 bases). V lost 0 bases and J lost 8, with 7 bases in between. Per the germline V gene, CDR1 is MNHEY and CDR2 is SVGAGI. This CDR3 has 13 residues. The CDR3: CASSYSEVGELFF. The DNA of the CDR3 is TGTGCCAGCAGTTACTCGGAGGTGGGGGAGCTGTTTTTT.

This clone appeared once. The chain employs TRBV10-1 and TRBJ1-1; TRBD1 matches at 8 bases. J gave up 2 bases and V 5 bases, and 7 bases lay outside the gene matches. Germline assignment: CDR1 WNHNN and CDR2 SYGVQD (reference sequence). The CDR3 extends over 15 amino acids. This chain's CDR3 is CASSQDRDGNTEAFF. Here the CDR3 DNA reads TGCGCCAGCAGTCAGGACAGGGATGGAAACACTGAAGCTTTCTTT.

This chain joins TRBV5-1 and TRBJ2-7, with TRBD2 identical over 9 bases. Germline CDR1 is SGHRS and CDR2 is YFSETQ. The J segment lost 3 bases and the V segment lost 0 bases, leaving 7 bases of the junction unmatched. CDR3 size: 16 residues. The CDR3 spells CASSLGLAEPFYEQYF. CDR3 nucleotides: TGCGCCAGCAGCTTGGGACTAGCGGAACCATTCTACGAGCAGTACTTC.

As concerns this clone: Different DNA sequences within this sample yield the same CDR3. This chain joins TRBV9 and TRBJ2-7, with 9 bases aligning to TRBD1. Germline CDR1 and CDR2: SGDLS and YYNGEE. V was clipped by 3 bases and J by 3 bases; unmatched bases: 4. The CDR3 covers 14 residues. CDR3 bases: TGTGCCAGCAGCGACACAGGGGGCGGCTACGAGCAGTACTTC. This translates into CASSDTGGGYEQYF.

The chain joins TRBV29-1 to TRBJ1-4, with D uncertain. V lost 2 bases to trimming and J lost 6 bases, with 7 bases between them. CDR1 and CDR2 (germline): SQVTM, ANQGSEA. The CDR3 totals 12 residues. In DNA, the CDR3 is TGCAGCGTTGAAAGGAGGGATGAAAAACTGTTTTTT. It encodes CSVERRDEKLFF.

This clone was seen once. CDR3 sequence reads: CSVWGDTHYEQYF. In DNA, the CDR3 is TGCAGCGTTTGGGGGGACACCCACTACGAGCAGTACTTC. The chain combines TRBV29-1 with TRBJ2-7; the D gene could be TRBD1 or TRBD2 (6 bases each). The CDR3 consists of 13 residues. Germline CDR1 reads SQVTM; CDR2 reads ANQGSEA. The V gene lost 5 bases and the J gene lost 3 bases, with 14 bases spanning the gap.

V gene TRBV28 combines with J gene TRBJ2-5; the match to TRBD2 covers 11 bases. CDR1 and CDR2 (germline): MDHEN, SYDVKM. The junction had 20 bases not matched to a gene; V was cut back by 6 bases and J by 5 bases. This CDR3 is 19 amino acids long. The CDR3, as DNA: TGTGCCAGCAGCAAAGCTTTCGGGACTAGCGGTTTGGGGGTCGAGACCCAGTACTTC. This codes for CASSKAFGTSGLGVETQYF.

The gene calls are TRBV28 and TRBJ2-1, with 10 bases lining up with TRBD2. Looked up from germline, CDR1 is MDHEN and CDR2 is SYDVKM. J gave up 7 bases and V 1 base, and 7 bases lay outside the gene matches. The CDR3 runs to 16 residues. The CDR3 region has the DNA TGTGCCAGCAGTTTATTCACCGGGACTAGCGATAATGAGCAGTTCTTC. It encodes CASSLFTGTSDNEQFF. Full variable domain (remainder filled in from reference TRBV28 and TRBJ2-1): DVKVTQSSRYLVKRTGEKVFLECVQDMDHENMFWYRQDPGLGLRLIYFSYDVKMKEKGDIPEGYSVSREKKERFSLILESASTNQTSMYLCASSLFTGTSDNEQFFGPGTRLTVL.

The V call is TRBV4-1, the J call TRBJ2-7; 11 bases match TRBD2. Germline lookup yields CDR1 MGHRA and CDR2 YSYEKL. The CDR3 has 17 amino acids. V trimming: 0 bases; J trimming: 3 bases; junction bases outside the gene matches: 7. The CDR3 loop is CASSQDHRTSGLYEQYF. The CDR3 coding sequence is TGCGCCAGCAGCCAAGACCACAGGACTAGCGGGCTCTACGAGCAGTACTTC.

The chain has TRBV5-1 and TRBJ1-2, with a weak D call TRBD1 (6 bases). V gave up 4 bases and J gave up 4 bases, with 14 bases separating them. The CDR3 has 14 residues. Germline lookup yields CDR1 SGHRS and CDR2 YFSETQ. The CDR3 is CASSGNREVYGYTF. The DNA of the CDR3 is TGCGCCAGCAGCGGAAACAGGGAGGTCTATGGCTACACCTTC. Variable domain in full (rest from reference TRBV5-1 and TRBJ1-2): KAGVTQTPRYLIKTRGQQVTLSCSPISGHRSVSWYQQTPGQGLQFLFEYFSETQRNKGNFPGRFSGRQFSNSRSEMNVSTLELGDSALYLCASSGNREVYGYTFGSGTRLTVV.

The chain has TRBV28 and TRBJ2-7; 9 bases map to TRBD2. Trimming took 1 base from V and 6 from J; bases not matched to a gene: 10. The CDR3 has 16 amino acids. The germline CDR1 and CDR2 sequences are MDHEN and SYDVKM. CDR3: CASSLSGTSPALEQYF. In nucleotides, the CDR3 is TGTGCCAGCAGTTTATCAGGGACTAGCCCAGCGCTCGAGCAGTACTTC.

The V gene is TRBV4-1, the J gene TRBJ1-1; 8 bases are shared with TRBD1. CDR3 length: 16 residues. Unmatched junction bases numbered 7, after V lost 1 base and J lost 3 bases. The germline V gene encodes CDR1 MGHRA and CDR2 YSYEKL. The chain's CDR3 is CASSQGGVQGDTEAFF. The CDR3 DNA sequence: TGCGCCAGCAGCCAAGGGGGAGTACAGGGGGACACTGAAGCTTTCTTT.

The chain combines TRBV5-4 with TRBJ1-1; D possibly corresponds to TRBD1 (5 bases). CDR3 size: 12 residues. The germline V gene has CDR1 SGHNT and CDR2 YYREEE (reference sequence). V shed 5 bases and J shed 7 bases, with 12 bases lying between them. The CDR3 DNA sequence: TGTGCCAGCAGATCTGACAGACTTGAAGCTTTCTTT. This translates into CASRSDRLEAFF.

This chain uses TRBV15 with TRBJ2-1; a possible D gene is TRBD2 (6 bases). Germline V lookup: CDR1 LNHNV, CDR2 YYDKDF (reference sequence). The CDR3 length is 14 residues. Deletions cut 2 bases from V and 5 bases from J, with 10 bases between. The CDR3 loop is CATSRTGLDNEQFF. CDR3 DNA: TGTGCCACCAGCAGAACGGGACTTGACAATGAGCAGTTCTTC.

CDR3 in DNA: TGTGCCAGCAGTTTACTAGCGGCCTCCTACGAGCAGTACTTC. Protein product: CASSLLAASYEQYF. This chain uses TRBV28 with TRBJ2-7; 7 nucleotides line up with TRBD2. The CDR3 is 14 amino acids. With 2 bases clipped from V and 0 bases from J, the junction kept 1 base outside the gene matches. Germline V lookup: CDR1 MDHEN, CDR2 SYDVKM.

Here the CDR3 reads CASNQGGRRTYNEQFF. As DNA, the CDR3 is TGTGCCAGTAACCAAGGGGGGCGACGGACCTACAATGAGCAGTTCTTC. The gene calls are TRBV19 and TRBJ2-1; D might be TRBD1 or TRBD2, each matching 6 bases. CDR3 length: 16 residues. Trimming took off 7 bases at V and 2 bases at J, with 18 bases between the two ends. Per the germline V gene, CDR1 is LNHDA and CDR2 is SQIVND (reference sequence). Together with reference TRBV19 and TRBJ2-1, the CDR3 gives the full variable domain: DGGITQSPKYLFRKEGQNVTLSCEQNLNHDAMYWYRQDPGQGLRLIYYSQIVNDFQKGDIAEGYSVSREKKESFPLTVTSAQKNPTAFYLCASNQGGRRTYNEQFFGPGTRLTVL.

V gene TRBV5-5 combines with J gene TRBJ2-2, with TRBD1 matching 9 bases. Looked up from germline, CDR1 is SGHKS and CDR2 is YYEKEE (reference sequence). Trimming cost V 4 bases and J 5 bases; bases outside gene matches: 6. The CDR3 runs 15 residues. For the CDR3, the DNA is TGTGCCAGCAGCCCGGGACAGGGATTTACCGGGGAGCTGTTTTTT. It encodes CASSPGQGFTGELFF.

This chain uses TRBV5-4 with TRBJ2-1; D not certain. Trimming shortened V by 2 bases and J by 3 bases, and 0 bases separated the two germline ends. Germline loops: CDR1 SGHNT, CDR2 YYREEE (reference sequence). The CDR3 consists of 11 residues. CDR3 region: CASSFYNEQFF. CDR3 in DNA: TGTGCCAGCAGCTTCTACAATGAGCAGTTCTTC.